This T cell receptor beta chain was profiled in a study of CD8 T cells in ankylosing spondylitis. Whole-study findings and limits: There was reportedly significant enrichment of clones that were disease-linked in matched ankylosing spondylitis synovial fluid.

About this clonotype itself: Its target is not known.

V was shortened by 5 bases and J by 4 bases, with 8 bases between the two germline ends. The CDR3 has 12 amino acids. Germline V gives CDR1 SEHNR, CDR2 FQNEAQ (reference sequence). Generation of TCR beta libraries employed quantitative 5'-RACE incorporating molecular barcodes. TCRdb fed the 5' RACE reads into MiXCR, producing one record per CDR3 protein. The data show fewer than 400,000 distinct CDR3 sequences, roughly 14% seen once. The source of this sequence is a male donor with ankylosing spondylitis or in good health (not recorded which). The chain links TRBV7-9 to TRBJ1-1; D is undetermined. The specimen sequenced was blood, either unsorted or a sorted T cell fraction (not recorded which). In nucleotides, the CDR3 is TGTGCCAGCAGCCCAGAAATCACTGAAGCTTTCTTT. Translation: CASSPEITEAFF.